This T cell receptor beta chain was captured in a study of T-cell reconstitution after alpha-beta-depleted transplantation in children. CDR1 and CDR2 (germline): SGHRS, YFSETQ. With 0 bases clipped from V and 4 bases from J, the junction kept 7 bases outside the gene matches. The CDR3 is 16 amino acids. This clonotype was seen at least ten times. Preparing the TCRbeta library involved the use of unique molecular identifiers. TCRdb analysed the PCR reads with MiXCR anew, one entry per CDR3 protein. The table includes approximately 350,000 distinct CDR3 sequences, about 9.3% detected once. This chain connects TRBV5-1 to TRBJ2-7; TRBD2 matches 10 bases. This specimen was PBMCs from the stem cell graft donor, taken from the stem cell graft. This clonotype was obtained from a human donor who donated a stem cell graft to a child with acute lymphoblastic leukemia. The CDR3 loop is CASSLATGLAEYEQYF. CDR3 in DNA: TGCGCCAGCAGCTTGGCCACCGGACTAGCGGAATACGAGCAGTACTTC.